A selection of T cell receptor beta chains follows, all from one sample in a study of cytomegalovirus exposure and HLA in healthy donors. TCRdb's table, derived via immunoSEQ multiplex PCR, lists solely in-frame clones and lacks some. The sample yields about 170,000 clones, of which the top ten take up 0.7% to 1%. Sequenced sample: PBMCs. The receptors derive from a woman aged 18-30 years in good health and CMV-seropositive. The CDR3 runs from the conserved cysteine through the conserved F or W. A D gene is named only where the DNA matches it firmly.

D,J,length,V,DNA,CDR3
TRBD2,TRBJ2-7,16,TRBV4-1,TGCGCCAGCAGCCAGTCTCTAGCGGGGGGATCCTACGAGCAGTACTTC,CASSQSLAGGSYEQYF
NA,TRBJ2-7,13,TRBV7-6,TGTGCCAGCAGCTTAGGAAGCGGAGACGAGCAGTACTTC,CASSLGSGDEQYF
TRBD2,TRBJ2-2,16,TRBV5-1,TGCGCCAGCAAGACTACTAGCGGGATCGTCACCGGGGAGCTGTTTTTT,CASKTTSGIVTGELFF
NA,TRBJ1-5,15,TRBV28,TGTGCCAGCAGCCTACAGGGTTTACCCAATCAGCCCCAGCATTTT,CASSLQGLPNQPQHF
TRBD2,TRBJ2-3,14,TRBV7-2,TGTGCCAGCAGCTCGACTAGCGGTTCTGATACGCAGTATTTT,CASSSTSGSDTQYF
TRBD2,TRBJ2-3,15,TRBV19,TGTGCCAGTAGGAGTCCAGCGGGGGGGTCAGATACGCAGTATTTT,CASRSPAGGSDTQYF
NA,TRBJ1-1,11,TRBV7-3,TGTGCCAGAAGGGGGAACACTGAAGCTTTCTTT,CARRGNTEAFF
NA,TRBJ2-5,12,TRBV9,TGTGCCAGCAGTGGGCCAGGGGGGACGGTAAACTTC,CASSGPGGTVNF
NA,TRBJ1-2,15,TRBV2,TGTGCCAGCAGTGAAAATTCGGGTTCAACGTATGGCTACACCTTC,CASSENSGSTYGYTF
TRBD1,TRBJ2-2,15,TRBV10-3,TGTGCCATCAGTGAGTCGATACAGGGGACCGGGGAGCTGTTTTTT,CAISESIQGTGELFF
NA,TRBJ1-3,14,TRBV2,TGTGCCAGCAGTGAGGGACATCTGGGAAACACCATATATTTT,CASSEGHLGNTIYF
TRBD2,TRBJ2-2,15,TRBV7-2,TGTGCCAGCAGCCTAATGGGGGGGGTCACCGGGGAGCTGTTTTTT,CASSLMGGVTGELFF
NA,TRBJ1-3,10,TRBV30,TGTGCCTGGACAGGAAACACCATATATTTT,CAWTGNTIYF